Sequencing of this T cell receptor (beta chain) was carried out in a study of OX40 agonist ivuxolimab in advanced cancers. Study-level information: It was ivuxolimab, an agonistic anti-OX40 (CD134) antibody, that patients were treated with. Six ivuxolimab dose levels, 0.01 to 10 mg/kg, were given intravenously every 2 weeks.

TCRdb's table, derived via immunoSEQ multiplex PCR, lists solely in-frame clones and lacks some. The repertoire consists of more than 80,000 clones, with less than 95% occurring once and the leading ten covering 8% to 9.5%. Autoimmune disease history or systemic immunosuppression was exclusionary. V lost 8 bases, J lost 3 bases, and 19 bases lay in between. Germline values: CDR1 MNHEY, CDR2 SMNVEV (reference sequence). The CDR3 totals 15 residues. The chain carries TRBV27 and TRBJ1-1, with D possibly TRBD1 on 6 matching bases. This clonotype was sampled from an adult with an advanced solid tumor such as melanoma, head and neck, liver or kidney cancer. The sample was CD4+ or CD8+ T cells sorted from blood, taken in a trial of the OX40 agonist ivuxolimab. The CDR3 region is CASQVWRNRDTEAFF. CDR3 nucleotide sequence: TGTGCCAGCCAAGTTTGGCGCAACAGGGACACTGAAGCTTTCTTT.